The 20 T cell receptor beta chains presented below share a single source sample, sequenced in a study of cytomegalovirus exposure and HLA in healthy donors. The PCR was carried out with 60 Vbeta primers and 13 Jbeta primers. Sequencing was performed with immunoSEQ multiplex PCR; in TCRdb, only in-frame clones are kept and a portion is missing. This sample has 150,000 to 200,000 clones; 70% occur once, and the top ten carry approximately 4.6%. The sequenced material came from PBMCs. These receptors came from a man between 18 and 35 years old in good health and CMV-seropositive.

This rearrangement joins TRBV19 to TRBJ1-2; D is ambiguous. The CDR3 has 14 residues. Trimming cost V 1 base and J 1 base, with 7 bases left between them. The germline gives CDR1 LNHDA, CDR2 SQIVND (reference sequence). The DNA for the CDR3 is TGTGCCAGTAGTATAGGCGGTTTTAACTATGGCTACACCTTC. Translation gives CASSIGGFNYGYTF.

This clone occurred once. The rearrangement uses TRBV10-3 and TRBJ2-3; D gene unclear. Per germline, CDR1 ENHRY and CDR2 SYGVKD. The V end lost 2 bases, the J end lost 3 bases, and 3 bases lay between the germline ends. The CDR3 extends over 12 amino acids. The CDR3: CAISETTDTQYF. CDR3 nucleotide sequence: TGTGCCATCAGTGAGACAACAGATACGCAGTATTTT.

This clone showed up just a few times. The V call is TRBV4-1, the J call TRBJ2-5; tentatively, D is TRBD2 (6 bases). The ends were cut back, 1 base at V and 5 bases at J, with 23 bases in the middle. This CDR3 comprises 18 residues. Germline loops: CDR1 MGHRA, CDR2 YSYEKL. The CDR3 region has the DNA TGCGCCAGCAGCCAAGGTCGGGCTGAGGGGAGGAGGAAGGAGACCCAGTACTTC. The encoded protein is CASSQGRAEGRRKETQYF.

The rearrangement joins TRBV18 to TRBJ2-2, with 8 bases matching TRBD1. Germline lookup yields CDR1 KGHSH and CDR2 LQKENI. After removal of 1 base from V and 6 bases from J, the junction contained 4 bases not matched to a gene. This CDR3 comprises 15 residues. The CDR3 bases are TGTGCCAGCTCACCACGGGCGGACAGGGCCGGGGAGCTGTTTTTT. Translated, it gives CASSPRADRAGELFF.

This clone has only one observation. This chain links TRBV4-1 with TRBJ2-2; 7 bases fit TRBD2. Germline assignment: CDR1 MGHRA and CDR2 YSYEKL. With 4 bases clipped from V and 5 bases from J, the junction kept 10 bases outside the gene matches. The CDR3 spans 16 residues. CDR3 in DNA: TGCGCCAGCAGCCCCCCCTTGGGAGGGTTGACCGGGGAGCTGTTTTTT. It yields the protein CASSPPLGGLTGELFF.

The rearrangement uses TRBV6-6 and TRBJ2-7, with 9 bases identical to TRBD2. The CDR3 spans 15 residues. J gave up 0 bases and V 5 bases, and 5 bases lay outside the gene matches. Germline V gene data show CDR1 as MNHNY and CDR2 as SVGAGI (reference sequence). This CDR3 is CASSSGGSFSYEQYV. CDR3 in DNA: TGTGCCAGCAGTAGCGGGGGGTCCTTCTCCTACGAGCAGTACGTC.

The chain employs TRBV4-1 and TRBJ2-2, with TRBD2 matching over 10 bases. The CDR3 loop spans 16 amino acids. The junction had 3 bases not matched to a gene; V was cut back by 0 bases and J by 5 bases. Looked up from germline, CDR1 is MGHRA and CDR2 is YSYEKL. The CDR3 sequence is CASSQDPSGRTGELFF. The CDR3 region has the DNA TGCGCCAGCAGCCAAGACCCTAGCGGGAGAACCGGGGAGCTGTTTTTT.

The genes are TRBV27 and TRBJ1-1, with D maybe TRBD1 (6 bases). This CDR3 spans 14 amino acids. Trimming stripped 5 bases from V and 5 bases from J, with 15 bases between. Germline CDR1 reads MNHEY; CDR2 reads SMNVEV (reference sequence). The CDR3 nucleotides read TGTGCCAGCAGTACGGACAGAGAAGGGACTGAAGCTTTCTTT. Translated: CASSTDREGTEAFF.

The V and J genes are TRBV5-1 and TRBJ1-1, with no clear D. This CDR3 contains 14 residues. Germline V gives CDR1 SGHRS, CDR2 YFSETQ. Between the trimmed V and J ends, which lost 4 bases and 7 bases, there was a span of 17 bases. The CDR3, as DNA: TGCGCCAGCAGCCGGTCAAGTAACGAGAATGAAGCTTTCTTT. Protein sequence: CASSRSSNENEAFF.

This rearrangement joins TRBV4-1 to TRBJ1-5, with D maybe TRBD1 (5 bases). The germline gives CDR1 MGHRA, CDR2 YSYEKL. The CDR3 contains 15 residues. V lost 4 bases, J lost 2 bases, and 12 bases lay in between. CDR3 sequence reads: CASSLQAVGNQPQHF. The DNA for the CDR3 is TGCGCCAGCAGCCTACAGGCGGTAGGCAATCAGCCCCAGCATTTT.

V usage is TRBV27 and J usage is TRBJ1-1, with 8 nucleotides matching TRBD1. The CDR3 totals 15 residues. Germline lookup yields CDR1 MNHEY and CDR2 SMNVEV (reference sequence). The trim removed 2 bases at V and 3 bases at J, leaving 5 bases unmatched. This CDR3 reads CASSLQGAAYTEAFF. The CDR3 DNA is TGTGCCAGCAGTTTACAGGGGGCTGCGTACACTGAAGCTTTCTTT.

The V call is TRBV4-1, the J call TRBJ1-2, with 8 positions matching TRBD1. Looked up from germline, CDR1 is MGHRA and CDR2 is YSYEKL. The CDR3 is 17 residues long. J lost 4 bases, V lost 1 base, and 11 bases had no gene match. CDR3 sequence reads: CASSQGGPGQDPYGYTF. The CDR3 nucleotides read TGCGCCAGCAGCCAAGGTGGACCGGGACAGGACCCCTATGGCTACACCTTC.

This clone was picked up a small number of times. V is TRBV5-1 and J is TRBJ1-6, with D perhaps TRBD1 (6 bases). V was clipped by 0 bases and J by 2 bases, with 15 bases between them. CDR1 is SGHRS and CDR2 is YFSETQ in the germline V gene. The length of the CDR3 is 18 residues. CDR3 sequence reads: CASSLGGTGTTYNSPLHF. The DNA for the CDR3 is TGCGCCAGCAGCTTGGGCGGTACAGGGACAACCTATAATTCACCCCTCCACTTT.

This chain uses TRBV7-2 with TRBJ2-1; D gene unclear. The germline V gene has CDR1 SGHTA and CDR2 FQGNSA. Trimming left V 1 base short and J 13 bases short, with 11 bases between. The CDR3 covers 12 residues. CDR3 sequence: CASSLDTTVQFF. The CDR3 coding sequence is TGTGCCAGCAGCTTAGATACTACCGTCCAGTTCTTC.

The V call is TRBV25-1, the J call TRBJ2-1; the match to TRBD1 covers 7 bases. CDR3 length: 14 residues. Trimming took 4 bases from V and 5 from J; bases not matched to a gene: 5. CDR1 is MGHDK, CDR2 SYGVNS, per germline. The CDR3 loop reads CASSAGTANNEQFF. CDR3 bases: TGTGCCAGCAGTGCAGGGACAGCCAACAATGAGCAGTTCTTC.

This clone turned up a few times. The J gene is TRBJ1-5, the V gene TRBV10-3, with TRBD1 matching over 9 bases. J gave up 1 base and V 2 bases, and 12 bases lay outside the gene matches. Per germline, CDR1 ENHRY and CDR2 SYGVKD. The CDR3 has 19 amino acids. CDR3: CAISEVPGQGSLSNQPQHF. CDR3 bases: TGTGCCATCAGTGAGGTCCCGGGACAGGGCTCACTCAGCAATCAGCCCCAGCATTTT.

The chain uses TRBV19 and TRBJ1-5; D is possibly TRBD1 (6 bases). The V gene's germline CDR1 is LNHDA and CDR2 SQIVND (reference sequence). The length of the CDR3 is 16 residues. V was cut by 10 bases and J by 2 bases, with 21 bases left in between. CDR3 coding DNA: TGTGCCACTACCCCGGGGGGCAGGGGAGGCAATCAGCCCCAGCATTTT. This encodes CATTPGGRGGNQPQHF.

This chain connects TRBV27 to TRBJ2-5; TRBD2 agrees at 7 bases. Germline V gene data show CDR1 as MNHEY and CDR2 as SMNVEV (reference sequence). J was trimmed by 5 bases and V by 4 bases; bases with no gene match: 13. This CDR3 is built from 16 residues. Written as DNA, the CDR3 is TGTGCCAGCAGTTCGGGACTATTATCGCCGGGGGAGACCCAGTACTTC. This gives the protein CASSSGLLSPGETQYF.

This clone was counted a few times. V gene TRBV2 combines with J gene TRBJ1-1; no clear D. This CDR3 contains 15 residues. Germline CDR1 SNHLY, CDR2 FYNNEI. The V gene lost 8 bases and the J gene lost 0 bases, with 16 bases spanning the gap. The CDR3 sequence: CASCSPSGLNTEAFF. CDR3 nucleotide sequence: TGTGCCAGCTGCTCCCCCAGCGGATTGAACACTGAAGCTTTCTTT.

This clone has only one observation. This chain joins TRBV30 and TRBJ2-5; 11 bases map to TRBD2. The J segment lost 9 bases and the V segment lost 5 bases, leaving 8 bases of the junction unmatched. CDR3 length: 13 amino acids. In germline, CDR1 is GTSNPN, CDR2 SVGIG (reference sequence). The CDR3 DNA sequence: TGTGCCTGGCTAGCGGGAGGCACTCTGGCCCAGTACTTC. It codes for CAWLAGGTLAQYF.